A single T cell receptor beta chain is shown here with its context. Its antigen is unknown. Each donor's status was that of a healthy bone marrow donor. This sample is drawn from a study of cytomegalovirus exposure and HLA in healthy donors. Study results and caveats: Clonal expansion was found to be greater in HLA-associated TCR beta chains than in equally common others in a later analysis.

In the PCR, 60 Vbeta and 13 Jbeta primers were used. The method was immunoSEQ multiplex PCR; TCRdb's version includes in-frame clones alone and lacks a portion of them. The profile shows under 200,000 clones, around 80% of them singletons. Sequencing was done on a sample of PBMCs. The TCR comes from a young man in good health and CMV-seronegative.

The CDR3 DNA is TGTGCCAGCAGGGGGGGACGGGATCCTGGCTACGAGCAGTACTTC. As protein: CASRGGRDPGYEQYF. The rearrangement links TRBV6-5 to TRBJ2-7; D is perhaps TRBD2 (6 bases). Germline V gene sequence: CDR1 MNHEY, CDR2 SVGAGI. The CDR3 contains 15 residues. The V gene lost 6 bases and the J gene lost 3 bases, with 18 bases spanning the gap.